The 16 T cell receptor beta chains reported below all come from one sample, sequenced in a study of shared clonotypes between healthy human individuals. Only in-frame clones appear in the TCRdb table, and some are missing; sequencing was by immunoSEQ multiplex PCR. Of around 1,100,000 clones in the sample, 70% to 80% were seen once. Input material: memory CD4+ T cells from PBMCs. Subset noted: CD45RA-negative fraction. These TCRs come from a man aged 18 to 29 in good health. Some clones in this sample may be carry-over from other donors' samples.

V and J are TRBV5-1 and TRBJ2-3, with D perhaps matching TRBD2 (7 bases). Trimming pared 2 bases from V and 6 bases from J, leaving 19 bases between. CDR1 and CDR2 (germline): SGHRS, YFSETQ. The CDR3 is 16 residues long. The CDR3 is CASSLSRGAGTDTQYF. The CDR3 DNA is TGCGCCAGCAGCTTATCCCGGGGGGCAGGGACGGATACGCAGTATTTT.

V is TRBV11-2 and J is TRBJ2-5; D gene ambiguous. Per the germline V gene, CDR1 is SGHAT and CDR2 is FQNNGV. The CDR3 is made up of 12 amino acids. Trimming pared 1 base from V and 4 bases from J, leaving 4 bases between. The CDR3 DNA sequence: TGTGCCAGCAGCTTAGTGGTAGAGACCCAGTACTTC. Translated: CASSLVVETQYF.

The CDR3 DNA is TGTGCCAGCAGCCCGCAAAGCGGGAGTATGGGGGAGCTGTTTTTT. Amino acids: CASSPQSGSMGELFF. The chain joins TRBV7-9 to TRBJ2-2; 8 nucleotides line up with TRBD2. CDR3 size: 15 residues. Per the germline V gene, CDR1 is SEHNR and CDR2 is FQNEAQ (reference sequence). With V trimmed by 5 bases and J by 8 bases, 10 bases remained unmatched.

This clone was seen at least ten times. Other DNA sequences from this sample encode an identical CDR3 as well. The chain recombines TRBV4-1 with TRBJ1-1; D is possibly TRBD1 (5 bases). V shed 1 base and J shed 5 bases, with 14 bases lying between them. Germline CDR1 and CDR2: MGHRA and YSYEKL. The CDR3 runs 15 residues. The CDR3 loop reads CASSQGTLRRTEAFF. The CDR3 nucleotides read TGCGCCAGCAGCCAAGGGACACTGCGAAGAACTGAAGCTTTCTTT.

This chain links TRBV4-3 with TRBJ1-2; D remains ambiguous. Germline-derived CDR1 and CDR2 are LGHNA and YSLEER. The CDR3 consists of 15 residues. V was trimmed by 3 bases and J by 5 bases, leaving 16 bases between them. The CDR3 is CASSQDPTGGYGYTF. CDR3 nucleotide sequence: TGCGCCAGCAGCCAGGACCCTACGGGTGGATATGGCTACACCTTC.

A remark on this clone: Since a much larger clone is just one base distant, this may be a read error. Other DNA sequences in this specimen translate into the identical CDR3. The chain is built from TRBV9 and TRBJ2-3; no clear D gene. Germline CDR1 reads SGDLS; CDR2 reads YYNGEE. Trimming removed 2 bases from V and 2 bases from J, with 6 bases in between. The CDR3 length is 13 residues. The CDR3 DNA is TGTGCCAGCAGCGTCGGCGTCACAGATACGCAGTATTTT. It yields the protein CASSVGVTDTQYF.

The chain has TRBV7-2 and TRBJ2-7; D is unclear. The CDR3 loop spans 15 amino acids. Germline loops: CDR1 SGHTA, CDR2 FQGNSA. Trimming pared 5 bases from V and 4 bases from J, leaving 18 bases between. As DNA, the CDR3 is TGTGCCAGCAGCCCCACATCGAGGAGCCGGTACGAGCAGTACTTC. Its protein is CASSPTSRSRYEQYF.

The V call is TRBV6-1, the J call TRBJ2-1; possibly TRBD1 or TRBD2 for D (5 bases each). Germline CDR1 and CDR2: MNHNS and SASEGT. Trimming cost V 0 bases and J 2 bases, with 11 bases left between them. This CDR3 is 16 amino acids long. The CDR3 DNA follows: TGTGCCAGCAGTGAAGCGTGGGGGAACCCCTACAATGAGCAGTTCTTC. It yields the protein CASSEAWGNPYNEQFF.

This clone was seen a handful of times. V gene TRBV6-5 combines with J gene TRBJ1-2, with a possible D match to TRBD1 (5 bases). Germline CDR1 reads MNHEY; CDR2 reads SVGAGI. The germline V and J ends were trimmed by 6 bases and 7 bases, with 18 bases remaining between them. The CDR3 contains 14 residues. The chain's CDR3 is CASRTTGTWGGYTF. The CDR3 nucleotides read TGTGCCAGCAGAACTACAGGAACCTGGGGTGGCTACACCTTC.

Only a few counts were recorded for this clone. This sequence joins TRBV7-8 and TRBJ1-5; perhaps TRBD1 as D (5 bases). Germline CDR1 and CDR2: SGHVS and FQNEAQ. V lost 3 bases and J lost 5, with 17 bases in between. The CDR3 has 16 residues. CDR3 amino acids: CASSFAASRGDQPQHF. In nucleotides, the CDR3 is TGTGCCAGCAGCTTTGCCGCGAGTAGGGGCGATCAGCCCCAGCATTTT.

This rearrangement joins TRBV7-6 to TRBJ2-3; tentative D call: TRBD2 (6 bases). Trimming cost V 5 bases and J 10 bases, with 19 bases left between them. Germline CDR1 and CDR2: SGHVS and FNYEAQ. The CDR3 runs 14 residues. CDR3 residues: CASSPPRGVAAQYF. CDR3 sequence (DNA): TGTGCCAGCAGCCCCCCCCGCGGGGTTGCAGCGCAGTATTTT.

Concerning this clone itself: A read error may account for a junction end that differs from germline. The rearrangement joins TRBV6-4 to TRBJ2-6, with D tentatively TRBD1 or TRBD2 (5 bases each). From germline, CDR1 is MRHNA and CDR2 SNTAGT. This CDR3 has 8 residues. The CDR3 sequence is CASGSGAF. CDR3 nucleotide sequence: TGTGCCAGCGGGTCCGGGGCCTTC.

The gene calls are TRBV7-9 and TRBJ2-2, with D uncertain. V lost 5 bases to trimming and J lost 0 bases, with 7 bases between them. Germline CDR1 and CDR2: SEHNR and FQNEAQ (reference sequence). This CDR3 comprises 14 residues. CDR3 amino acids: CASSPSTNTGELFF. CDR3 DNA sequence: TGTGCCAGCAGCCCATCAACGAACACCGGGGAGCTGTTTTTT.

V gene TRBV27 combines with J gene TRBJ1-4, with D unresolved. The CDR3 extends over 11 amino acids. Trimming removed 11 bases from V and 6 bases from J, with 10 bases in between. The V gene's germline CDR1 is MNHEY and CDR2 SMNVEV (reference sequence). CDR3 amino acids: CAPFGDEKLFF. In nucleotides, the CDR3 is TGTGCCCCCTTCGGCGATGAAAAACTGTTTTTT. The full variable domain, with the rest looked up from reference TRBV27 and TRBJ1-4, is EAQVTQNPRYLITVTGKKLTVTCSQNMNHEYMSWYRQDPGLGLRQIYYSMNVEVTDKGDVPEGYKVSRKEKRNFPLILESPSPNQTSLYFCAPFGDEKLFFGSGTQLSVL.

The chain joins TRBV4-1 to TRBJ2-4, with 8 bases fitting TRBD2. CDR3 size: 17 residues. Per germline, CDR1 MGHRA and CDR2 YSYEKL. V trimming: 3 bases; J trimming: 7 bases; junction bases outside the gene matches: 14. The CDR3 DNA follows: TGCGCCAGCAGCCATTCAACCACCGGGGGGGCGATCAACATTCAGTACTTC. Its protein is CASSHSTTGGAINIQYF.

The chain links TRBV2 to TRBJ2-5; TRBD1 agrees at 10 bases. This CDR3 is 16 amino acids long. In germline, CDR1 is SNHLY, CDR2 FYNNEI. The V segment lost 5 bases and the J segment 1 base; nucleotides outside the gene matches: 7. CDR3 coding DNA: TGTGCCAGCAGTCCGACAGGGGGCGTCCCCCAAGAGACCCAGTACTTC. Residues: CASSPTGGVPQETQYF.